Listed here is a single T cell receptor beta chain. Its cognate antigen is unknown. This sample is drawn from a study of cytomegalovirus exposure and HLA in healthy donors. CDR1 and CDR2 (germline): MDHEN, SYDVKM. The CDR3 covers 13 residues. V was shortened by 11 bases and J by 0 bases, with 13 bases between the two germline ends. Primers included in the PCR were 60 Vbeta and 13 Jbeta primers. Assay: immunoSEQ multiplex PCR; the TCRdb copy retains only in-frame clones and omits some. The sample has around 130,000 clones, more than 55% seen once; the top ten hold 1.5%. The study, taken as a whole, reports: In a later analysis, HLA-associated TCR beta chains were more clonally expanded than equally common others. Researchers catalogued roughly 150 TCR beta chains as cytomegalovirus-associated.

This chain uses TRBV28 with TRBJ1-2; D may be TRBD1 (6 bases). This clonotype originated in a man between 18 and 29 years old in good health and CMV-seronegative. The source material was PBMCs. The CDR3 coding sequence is TGTGCCTCTAACAGGGCGACTAACTATGGCTACACCTTC. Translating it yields CASNRATNYGYTF.